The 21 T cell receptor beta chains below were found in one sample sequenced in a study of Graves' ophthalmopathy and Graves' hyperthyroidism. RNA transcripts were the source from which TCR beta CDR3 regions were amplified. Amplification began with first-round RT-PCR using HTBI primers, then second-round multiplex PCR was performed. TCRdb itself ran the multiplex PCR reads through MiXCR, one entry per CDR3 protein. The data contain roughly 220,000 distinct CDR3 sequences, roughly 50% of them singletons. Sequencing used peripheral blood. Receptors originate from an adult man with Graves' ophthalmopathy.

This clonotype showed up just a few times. CDR3 sequence (DNA): TGTGCCAGCAGCGCGGGACTTGGAACCTACGAGCAGTACTTC. It encodes CASSAGLGTYEQYF. The rearrangement joins TRBV5-6 to TRBJ2-7; TRBD2 is a possible D gene (6 bases). CDR3 length: 14 amino acids. V was trimmed by 4 bases and J by 2 bases, leaving 13 bases between them. Germline V gene data show CDR1 as SGHDT and CDR2 as YYEEEE. The variable domain in full, completed from reference TRBV5-6 and TRBJ2-7, reads DAGVTQSPTHLIKTRGQQVTLRCSPKSGHDTVSWYQQALGQGPQFIFQYYEEEERQRGNFPDRFSGHQFPNYSSELNVNALLLGDSALYLCASSAGLGTYEQYFGPGTRLTVT.

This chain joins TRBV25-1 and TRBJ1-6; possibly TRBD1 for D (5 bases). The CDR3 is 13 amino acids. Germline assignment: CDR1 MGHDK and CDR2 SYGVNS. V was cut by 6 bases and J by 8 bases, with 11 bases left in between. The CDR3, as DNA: TGTGCCAGCAGCGAGGGGCAGGATTCACCCCTCCACTTT. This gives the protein CASSEGQDSPLHF. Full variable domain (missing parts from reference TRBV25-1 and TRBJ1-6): EADIYQTPRYLVIGTGKKITLECSQTMGHDKMYWYQQDPGMELHLIHYSYGVNSTEKGDLSSESTVSRIRTEHFPLTLESARPSHTSQYLCASSEGQDSPLHFGNGTRLTVT.

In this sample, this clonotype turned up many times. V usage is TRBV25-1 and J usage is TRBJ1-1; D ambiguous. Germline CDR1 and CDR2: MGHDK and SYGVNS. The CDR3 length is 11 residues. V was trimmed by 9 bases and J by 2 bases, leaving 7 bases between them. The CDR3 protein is CASRVNTEAFF. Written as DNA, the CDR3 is TGTGCCAGTCGCGTAAACACTGAAGCTTTCTTT. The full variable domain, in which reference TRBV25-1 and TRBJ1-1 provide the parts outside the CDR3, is EADIYQTPRYLVIGTGKKITLECSQTMGHDKMYWYQQDPGMELHLIHYSYGVNSTEKGDLSSESTVSRIRTEHFPLTLESARPSHTSQYLCASRVNTEAFFGQGTRLTVV.

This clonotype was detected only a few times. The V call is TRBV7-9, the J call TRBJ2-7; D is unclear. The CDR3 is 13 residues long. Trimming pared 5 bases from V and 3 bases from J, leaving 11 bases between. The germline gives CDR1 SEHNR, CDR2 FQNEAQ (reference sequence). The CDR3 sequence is CASSAPGGYEQYF. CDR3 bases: TGTGCCAGCAGCGCCCCGGGCGGCTACGAGCAGTACTTC.

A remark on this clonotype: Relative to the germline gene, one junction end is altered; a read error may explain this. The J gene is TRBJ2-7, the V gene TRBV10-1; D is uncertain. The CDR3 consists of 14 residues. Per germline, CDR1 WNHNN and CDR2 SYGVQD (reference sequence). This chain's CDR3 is CASSPADGVYEQYF. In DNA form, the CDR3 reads TGTGCCAGCTCACCCGCGGATGGGGTCTACGAGCAGTACTTC.

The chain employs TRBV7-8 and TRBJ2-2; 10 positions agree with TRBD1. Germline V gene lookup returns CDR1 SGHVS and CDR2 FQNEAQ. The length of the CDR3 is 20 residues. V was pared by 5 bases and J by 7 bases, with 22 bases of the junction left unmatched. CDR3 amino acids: CASSPAGTGDPGGVSGELFF. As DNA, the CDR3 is TGTGCCAGCAGCCCGGCCGGGACAGGGGATCCTGGCGGTGTGAGCGGGGAGCTGTTTTTT.

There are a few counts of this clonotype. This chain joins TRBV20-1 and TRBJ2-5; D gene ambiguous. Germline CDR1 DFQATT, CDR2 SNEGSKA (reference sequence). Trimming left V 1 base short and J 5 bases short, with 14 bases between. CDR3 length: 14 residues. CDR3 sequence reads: CSARGRQIWETQYF. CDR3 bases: TGCAGTGCTAGAGGTCGCCAGATATGGGAGACCCAGTACTTC.

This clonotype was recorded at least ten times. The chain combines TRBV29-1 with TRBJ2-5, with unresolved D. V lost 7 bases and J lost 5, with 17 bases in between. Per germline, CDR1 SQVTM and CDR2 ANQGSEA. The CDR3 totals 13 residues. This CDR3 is CSARPIVLETQYF. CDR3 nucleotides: TGCAGCGCTCGACCCATTGTTTTGGAGACCCAGTACTTC.

As DNA, the CDR3 is TGTGCCAGCAGGAAGGCGCCTAGCGGCCTCTCCGGGGAGCTGTTTTTT. Translating it yields CASRKAPSGLSGELFF. The V gene is TRBV11-2, the J gene TRBJ2-2; 7 bases line up with TRBD2. The V gene end was trimmed by 6 bases and the J gene end by 6 bases; junction bases not matched to a gene: 13. The CDR3 has 16 amino acids. Germline V CDR1 and CDR2: SGHAT, FQNNGV.

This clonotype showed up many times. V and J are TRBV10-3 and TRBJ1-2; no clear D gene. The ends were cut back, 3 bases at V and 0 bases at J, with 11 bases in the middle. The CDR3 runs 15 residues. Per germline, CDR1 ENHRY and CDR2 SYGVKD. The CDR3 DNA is TGTGCCATCAGTGAAGGGCCAGCAGCTAACTATGGCTACACCTTC. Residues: CAISEGPAANYGYTF.

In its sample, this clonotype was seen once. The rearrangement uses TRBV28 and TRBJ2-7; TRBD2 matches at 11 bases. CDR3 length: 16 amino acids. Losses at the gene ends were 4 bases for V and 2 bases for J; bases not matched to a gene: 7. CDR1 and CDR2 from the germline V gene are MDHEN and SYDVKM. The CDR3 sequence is CASSWGTSGAPYEQYF. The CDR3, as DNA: TGTGCCAGCAGTTGGGGGACTAGCGGAGCCCCCTACGAGCAGTACTTC.

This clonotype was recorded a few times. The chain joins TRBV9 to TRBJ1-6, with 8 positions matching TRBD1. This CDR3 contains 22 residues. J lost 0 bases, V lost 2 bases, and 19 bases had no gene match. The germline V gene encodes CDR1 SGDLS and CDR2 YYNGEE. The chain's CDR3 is CASSVRPVSGTGASSYNSPLHF. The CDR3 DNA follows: TGTGCCAGCAGCGTGCGACCCGTCTCCGGGACAGGAGCAAGCTCCTATAATTCACCCCTCCACTTT. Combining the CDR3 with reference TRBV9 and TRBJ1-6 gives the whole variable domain DSGVTQTPKHLITATGQRVTLRCSPRSGDLSVYWYQQSLDQGLQFLIQYYNGEERAKGNILERFSAQQFPDLHSELNLSSLELGDSALYFCASSVRPVSGTGASSYNSPLHFGNGTRLTVT.

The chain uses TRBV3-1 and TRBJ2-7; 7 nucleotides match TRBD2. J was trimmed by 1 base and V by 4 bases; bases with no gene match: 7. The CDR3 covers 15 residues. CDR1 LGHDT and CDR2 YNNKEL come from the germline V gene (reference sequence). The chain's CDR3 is CASSPLSGASYEQYF. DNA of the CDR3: TGTGCCAGCAGCCCCCTGAGCGGGGCATCCTACGAGCAGTACTTC.

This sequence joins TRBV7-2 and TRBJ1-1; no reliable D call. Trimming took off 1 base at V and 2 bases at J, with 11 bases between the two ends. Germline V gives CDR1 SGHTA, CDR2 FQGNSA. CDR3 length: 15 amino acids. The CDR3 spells CASSLGAEANTEAFF. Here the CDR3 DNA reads TGTGCCAGCAGCTTAGGCGCAGAGGCTAACACTGAAGCTTTCTTT. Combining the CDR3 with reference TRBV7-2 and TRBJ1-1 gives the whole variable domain GAGVSQSPSNKVTEKGKDVELRCDPISGHTALYWYRQSLGQGLEFLIYFQGNSAPDKSGLPSDRFSAERTGGSVSTLTIQRTQQEDSAVYLCASSLGAEANTEAFFGQGTRLTVV.

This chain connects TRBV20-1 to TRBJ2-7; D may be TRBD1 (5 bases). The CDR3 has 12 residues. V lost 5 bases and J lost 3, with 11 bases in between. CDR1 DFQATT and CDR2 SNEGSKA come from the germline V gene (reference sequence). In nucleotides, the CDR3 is TGCAGTGCTCCCAGGCAGGGCTACGAGCAGTACTTC. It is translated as CSAPRQGYEQYF.

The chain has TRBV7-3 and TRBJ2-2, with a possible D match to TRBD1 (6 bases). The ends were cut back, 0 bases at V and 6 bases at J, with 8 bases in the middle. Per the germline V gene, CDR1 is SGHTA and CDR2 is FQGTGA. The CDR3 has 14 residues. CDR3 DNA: TGTGCCAGCAGCTTAACCGCAGGGGCCGGGGAGCTGTTTTTT. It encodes CASSLTAGAGELFF.

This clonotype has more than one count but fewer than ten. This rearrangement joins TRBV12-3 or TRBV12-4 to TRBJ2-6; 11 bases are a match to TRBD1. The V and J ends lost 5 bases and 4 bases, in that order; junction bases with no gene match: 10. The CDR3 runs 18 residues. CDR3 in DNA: TGTGCCAGCAGTCACTACGGACAGGGGGCGCACGGGGCCAACGTCCTGACTTTC. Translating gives CASSHYGQGAHGANVLTF.

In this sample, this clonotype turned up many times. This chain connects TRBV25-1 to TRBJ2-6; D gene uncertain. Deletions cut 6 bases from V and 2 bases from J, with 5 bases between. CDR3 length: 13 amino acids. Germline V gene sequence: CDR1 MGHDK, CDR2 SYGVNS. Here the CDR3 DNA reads TGTGCCAGCAGGGTGCCTGGGGCCAACGTCCTGACTTTC. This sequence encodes CASRVPGANVLTF.

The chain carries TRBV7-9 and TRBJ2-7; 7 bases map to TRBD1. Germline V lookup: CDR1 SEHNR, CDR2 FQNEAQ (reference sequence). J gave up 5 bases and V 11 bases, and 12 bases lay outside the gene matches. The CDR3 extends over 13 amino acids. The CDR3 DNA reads TGTGCCGGGGGACAGCAGGGTTCCAACGAGCAGTACTTC. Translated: CAGGQQGSNEQYF.

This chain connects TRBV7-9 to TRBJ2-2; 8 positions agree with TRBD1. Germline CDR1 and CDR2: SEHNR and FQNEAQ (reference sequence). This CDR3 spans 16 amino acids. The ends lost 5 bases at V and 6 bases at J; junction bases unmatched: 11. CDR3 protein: CASSLPRTGRSGELFF. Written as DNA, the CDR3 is TGTGCCAGCAGCCTGCCCAGGACAGGGAGGTCCGGGGAGCTGTTTTTT.

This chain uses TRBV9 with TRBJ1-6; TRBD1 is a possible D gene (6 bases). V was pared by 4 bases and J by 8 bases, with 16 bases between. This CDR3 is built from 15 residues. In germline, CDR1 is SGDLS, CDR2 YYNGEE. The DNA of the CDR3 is TGTGCCAGCAGCCTTGGTCAGGGGACCGATTCACCCCTCCACTTT. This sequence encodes CASSLGQGTDSPLHF.